The rows below give T cell receptor beta chains drawn from one sample of a study of cytomegalovirus exposure and HLA in healthy donors. Only in-frame clones appear in the TCRdb table, and some are missing; sequencing was by immunoSEQ multiplex PCR. The listing contains 100,000 to 150,000 clones. Material for sequencing was PBMCs. The receptors shown here come from a man aged 35 to 55 in good health and CMV-seronegative. CDR3s include the opening cysteine and the closing phenylalanine or tryptophan. D genes are given only for firm matches.

d_call	j_call	v_call	cdr3_aa	cdr3_nt
-	TRBJ1-2	TRBV5-4	CASSPISGYGYTF	TGTGCCAGCAGCCCGATCAGCGGTTATGGCTACACCTTC
-	TRBJ1-6	TRBV6-6	CASTPSGGTNSPLHF	TGTGCCAGCACCCCCTCGGGGGGAACTAATTCACCCCTCCACTTT
-	TRBJ2-1	TRBV9	CASSASSSSYNEQFF	TGTGCCAGCAGCGCCTCGTCGAGCTCCTACAATGAGCAGTTCTTC
-	TRBJ2-7	TRBV6-5	CASSYTGTAYEQYF	TGTGCCAGCAGTTATACCGGGACTGCCTACGAGCAGTACTTC
-	TRBJ2-1	TRBV27	CASSSRFGPYEQFF	TGTGCCAGCAGTTCTAGATTTGGCCCCTATGAGCAGTTCTTC
TRBD2	TRBJ2-2	TRBV28	CASSKLAKNTGELFF	TGTGCCAGCAGTAAACTAGCGAAGAACACCGGGGAGCTGTTTTTT
TRBD2	TRBJ2-1	TRBV13	CASSSSGRALAEQFF	TGTGCCAGCAGCAGTAGCGGGAGGGCCTTGGCTGAGCAGTTCTTC
TRBD1	TRBJ1-4	TRBV11-2	CASSPTGGGEKLFF	TGTGCCAGCAGCCCGACAGGGGGCGGTGAAAAACTGTTTTTT
-	TRBJ2-7	TRBV5-1	CASSFGLYEQYF	TGCGCCAGCAGCTTTGGCCTCTACGAGCAGTACTTC
-	TRBJ2-1	TRBV7-3	CASSLVGLYNEQFF	TGTGCCAGCAGCTTAGTGGGCCTTTACAATGAGCAGTTCTTC
-	TRBJ1-3	TRBV10-3	CAISESARTSGTIYF	TGTGCCATCAGTGAGTCGGCCAGAACAAGTGGCACCATATATTTT
-	TRBJ2-3	TRBV13	CASSQTGTGADTQYF	TGTGCCAGCAGCCAGACAGGGACTGGCGCAGATACGCAGTATTTT
-	TRBJ2-3	TRBV7-9	CASSLGRDFDTQYF	TGTGCCAGCAGCTTGGGGAGAGATTTCGATACGCAGTATTTT
TRBD1	TRBJ1-2	TRBV5-1	CASSFTGDGVGYTF	TGCGCCAGCAGCTTTACAGGGGACGGTGTTGGCTACACCTTC
TRBD1	TRBJ1-4	TRBV5-4	CASSLQTGMNEKLFF	TGTGCCAGCAGCCTTCAGACAGGGATGAATGAAAAACTGTTTTTT
TRBD2	TRBJ2-1	TRBV11-3	CASSSGTSGRASYNEQFF	TGTGCCAGCAGCTCGGGGACTAGCGGGAGGGCCTCCTACAATGAGCAGTTCTTC
-	TRBJ2-7	TRBV5-3	CARSQRFSSYEQYF	TGTGCCAGAAGCCAGCGGTTTAGCTCCTACGAGCAGTACTTC
TRBD2	TRBJ2-7	TRBV13	CASSSRLAGGPGEQYF	TGTGCCAGCAGCTCTCGACTAGCGGGAGGGCCTGGCGAGCAGTACTTC
TRBD1	TRBJ2-5	TRBV11-3	CASSPNQGAAETQYF	TGTGCCAGCAGCCCGAATCAGGGGGCGGCGGAGACCCAGTACTTC
TRBD2	TRBJ2-4	TRBV13	CASRGREGQYIQYF	TGTGCCAGCCGCGGGCGGGAGGGCCAGTACATTCAGTACTTC
TRBD1	TRBJ2-7	TRBV19	CASSIRQGAYEQYF	TGTGCCAGTAGTATCCGACAGGGGGCTTACGAGCAGTACTTC
-	TRBJ2-3	TRBV27	CASSFRGLKTDTQYF	TGTGCCAGCAGTTTCAGGGGATTAAAGACAGATACGCAGTATTTT
TRBD2	TRBJ2-3	TRBV7-3	CASSLSSGIITDTQYF	TGTGCCAGCAGCTTATCTAGCGGGATCATCACAGATACGCAGTATTTT
TRBD2	TRBJ2-7	TRBV29-1	CSVGDRGLAGIYEQYF	TGCAGCGTTGGGGACAGGGGACTAGCGGGGATCTACGAGCAGTACTTC
TRBD1	TRBJ1-1	TRBV9	CASSPDRFHTEAFF	TGTGCCAGCAGCCCGGACAGGTTCCACACTGAAGCTTTCTTT
-	TRBJ1-2	TRBV6-1	CASSASGVRGYTF	TGTGCCAGCAGTGCATCAGGGGTGAGGGGCTACACCTTC
-	TRBJ2-2	TRBV28	CASRPWDSANTGELFF	TGTGCCAGCAGACCGTGGGACTCAGCTAACACCGGGGAGCTGTTTTTT
TRBD2	TRBJ2-5	TRBV7-9	CASSLASGNWETQYF	TGTGCCAGCAGCTTAGCTAGCGGGAATTGGGAGACCCAGTACTTC
-	TRBJ2-7	TRBV6-5	CASTSPGLYEQYF	TGTGCCAGCACAAGCCCGGGACTCTACGAGCAGTACTTC
-	TRBJ2-2	TRBV10-2	CASSLRRDTGELFF	TGCGCCAGCAGCCTGAGGAGGGACACCGGGGAGCTGTTTTTT
-	TRBJ1-1	TRBV29-1	CSVALLRDTEAFF	TGCAGCGTTGCATTATTGCGGGACACTGAAGCTTTCTTT
-	TRBJ2-7	TRBV5-8	CASSRHRVDFSYEQYF	TGTGCCAGCAGCCGGCACAGGGTAGATTTTTCCTACGAGCAGTACTTC
-	TRBJ1-4	TRBV2	CASTVEGGANEKLFF	TGTGCCAGCACGGTGGAGGGGGGGGCTAATGAAAAACTGTTTTTT
TRBD2	TRBJ2-1	TRBV19	CASSIELSSGYNEQFF	TGTGCCAGTAGTATAGAGTTGTCTAGCGGGTACAATGAGCAGTTCTTC
TRBD2	TRBJ2-3	TRBV5-4	CASSLRLAGTDTQYF	TGTGCCAGCAGCTTGCGGCTAGCGGGCACAGATACGCAGTATTTT
-	TRBJ2-3	TRBV7-6	CASSLEGGAKRTDTQYF	TGTGCCAGCAGCTTAGAAGGGGGGGCCAAAAGGACAGATACGCAGTATTTT
TRBD1	TRBJ2-7	TRBV10-3	CAISQGARSSYEQYF	TGTGCCATCAGCCAGGGGGCTAGAAGCTCCTACGAGCAGTACTTC
-	TRBJ2-5	TRBV19	CASSVTGHQETQYF	TGTGCCAGTAGTGTAACAGGACACCAAGAGACCCAGTACTTC
TRBD1	TRBJ2-1	TRBV4-3	CASSQDPGTGNYNEQFF	TGCGCCAGCAGCCAAGATCCGGGGACAGGGAACTACAATGAGCAGTTCTTC
TRBD1	TRBJ2-3	TRBV18	CASSPIYRGEDTQYF	TGTGCCAGCTCACCAATATACAGGGGTGAAGATACGCAGTATTTT
TRBD2	TRBJ2-5	TRBV9	CASSPQTSGRRETQYF	TGTGCCAGCAGCCCCCAGACTAGCGGGAGGCGGGAGACCCAGTACTTC
TRBD1	TRBJ2-7	TRBV29-1	CSVVIRGLSYEQYF	TGCAGCGTGGTAATCAGGGGGCTCTCCTACGAGCAGTACTTC
TRBD1	TRBJ2-7	TRBV6-6	CASSYSNLWTGGAYF	TGTGCCAGCAGTTACTCGAACCTTTGGACAGGGGGCGCCTACTTC
TRBD2	TRBJ2-5	TRBV28	CASTGSGKETQYF	TGTGCCAGCACCGGCAGCGGGAAAGAGACCCAGTACTTC
-	TRBJ2-7	TRBV7-8	CASSPLHEQYF	TGTGCCAGCAGCCCCCTCCACGAGCAGTACTTC
TRBD1	TRBJ2-2	TRBV18	CASSPGTANTGELFF	TGTGCCAGCTCACCCGGGACAGCGAACACCGGGGAGCTGTTTTTT
TRBD1	TRBJ2-7	TRBV7-6	CASSLRTGDYEQYF	TGTGCCAGCAGCTTGCGGACAGGGGACTACGAGCAGTACTTC
TRBD2	TRBJ2-7	TRBV29-1	CSVRGLAGVKEQYF	TGCAGCGTCCGAGGACTAGCGGGAGTCAAAGAGCAGTACTTC